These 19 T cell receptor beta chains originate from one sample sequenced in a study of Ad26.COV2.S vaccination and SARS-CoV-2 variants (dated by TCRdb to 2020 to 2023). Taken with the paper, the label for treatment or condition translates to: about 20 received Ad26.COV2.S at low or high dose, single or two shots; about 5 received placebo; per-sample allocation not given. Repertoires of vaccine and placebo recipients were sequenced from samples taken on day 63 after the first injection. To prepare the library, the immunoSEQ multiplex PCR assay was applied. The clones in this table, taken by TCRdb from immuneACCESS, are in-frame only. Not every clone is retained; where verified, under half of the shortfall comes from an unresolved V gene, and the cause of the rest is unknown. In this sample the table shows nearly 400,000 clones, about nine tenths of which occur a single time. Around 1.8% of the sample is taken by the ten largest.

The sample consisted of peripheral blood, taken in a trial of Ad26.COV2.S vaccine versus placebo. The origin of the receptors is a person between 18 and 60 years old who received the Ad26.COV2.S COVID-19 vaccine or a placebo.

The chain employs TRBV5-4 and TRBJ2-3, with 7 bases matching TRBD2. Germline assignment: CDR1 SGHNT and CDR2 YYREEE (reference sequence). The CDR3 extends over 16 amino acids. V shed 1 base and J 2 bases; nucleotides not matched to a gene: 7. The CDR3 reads CASSLLVGGPTDTQYF. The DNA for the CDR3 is TGTGCCAGCAGCTTGCTGGTGGGAGGGCCCACAGATACGCAGTATTTT.

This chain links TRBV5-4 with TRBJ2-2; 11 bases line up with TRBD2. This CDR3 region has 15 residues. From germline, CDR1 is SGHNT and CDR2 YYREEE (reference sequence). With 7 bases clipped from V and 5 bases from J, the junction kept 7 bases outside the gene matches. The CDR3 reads CASSPSGRRTGELFF. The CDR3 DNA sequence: TGTGCCAGCTCCCCTAGCGGGAGGAGGACCGGGGAGCTGTTTTTT.

The CDR3 DNA reads TGTGCCAGCAGCTCCGACTGGGATGTGAGGACCGGGGAGCTGTTTTTT. This gives the protein CASSSDWDVRTGELFF. This chain connects TRBV7-2 to TRBJ2-2; D is unclear. V was clipped by 4 bases and J by 5 bases, with 17 bases between them. CDR1 is SGHTA and CDR2 is FQGNSA in the germline V gene. This CDR3 contains 16 residues.

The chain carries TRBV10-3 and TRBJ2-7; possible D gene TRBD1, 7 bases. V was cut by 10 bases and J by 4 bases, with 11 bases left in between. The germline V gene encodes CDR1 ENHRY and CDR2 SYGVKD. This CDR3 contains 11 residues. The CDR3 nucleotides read TGTGCCAGCAGGGGGGCGTACGAGCAGTACTTC. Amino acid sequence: CASRGAYEQYF.

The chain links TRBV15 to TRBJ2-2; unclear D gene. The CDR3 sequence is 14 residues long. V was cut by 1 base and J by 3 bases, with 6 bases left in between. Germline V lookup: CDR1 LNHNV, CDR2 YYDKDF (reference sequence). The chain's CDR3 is CATSRGADTGELFF. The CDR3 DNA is TGTGCCACCAGCAGAGGAGCAGACACCGGGGAGCTGTTTTTT. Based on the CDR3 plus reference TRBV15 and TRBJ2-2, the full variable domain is DAMVIQNPRYQVTQFGKPVTLSCSQTLNHNVMYWYQQKSSQAPKLLFHYYDKDFNNEADTPDNFQSRRPNTSFCFLDIRSPGLGDTAMYLCATSRGADTGELFFGEGSRLTVL.

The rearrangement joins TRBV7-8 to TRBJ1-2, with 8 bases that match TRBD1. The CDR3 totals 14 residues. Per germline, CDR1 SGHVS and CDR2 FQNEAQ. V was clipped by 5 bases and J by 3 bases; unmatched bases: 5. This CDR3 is CASSPDRGYYGYTF. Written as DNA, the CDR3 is TGTGCCAGCAGCCCTGACAGGGGCTACTATGGCTACACCTTC.

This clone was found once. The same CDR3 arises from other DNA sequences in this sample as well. CDR3 sequence (DNA): TGTGCCAGCAGTTTAGGGGACTATGGCTACACCTTC. Protein product: CASSLGDYGYTF. This chain uses TRBV28 with TRBJ1-2; D is unclear. The V gene's germline CDR1 is MDHEN and CDR2 SYDVKM. The CDR3 has 12 amino acids. V shed 2 bases and J shed 3 bases, with 4 bases lying between them.

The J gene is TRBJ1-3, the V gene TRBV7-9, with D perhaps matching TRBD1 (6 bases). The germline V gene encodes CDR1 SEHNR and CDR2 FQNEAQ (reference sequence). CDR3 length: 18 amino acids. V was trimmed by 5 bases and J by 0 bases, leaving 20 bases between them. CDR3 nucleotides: TGTGCCAGCAGCCCAGCTGTGGGGGGAGGGGGCTCTGGAAACACCATATATTTT. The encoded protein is CASSPAVGGGGSGNTIYF.

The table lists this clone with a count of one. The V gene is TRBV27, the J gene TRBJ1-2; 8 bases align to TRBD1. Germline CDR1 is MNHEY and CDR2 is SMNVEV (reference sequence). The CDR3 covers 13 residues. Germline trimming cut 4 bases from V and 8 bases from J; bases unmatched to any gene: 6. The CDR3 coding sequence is TGTGCCAGCAGTTACGACAGGGGTCGAGGCTACACCTTC. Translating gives CASSYDRGRGYTF.

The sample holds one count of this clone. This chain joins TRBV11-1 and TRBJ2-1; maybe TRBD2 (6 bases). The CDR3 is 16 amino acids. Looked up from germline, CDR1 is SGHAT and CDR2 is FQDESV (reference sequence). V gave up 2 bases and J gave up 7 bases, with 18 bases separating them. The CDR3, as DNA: TGTGCCAGCAGCTTATTTTCGGCGGGTGCGGGGAATGAGCAGTTCTTC. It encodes CASSLFSAGAGNEQFF. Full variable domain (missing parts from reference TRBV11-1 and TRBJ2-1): EAEVAQSPRYKITEKSQAVAFWCDPISGHATLYWYRQILGQGPELLVQFQDESVVDDSQLPKDRFSAERLKGVDSTLKIQPAELGDSAMYLCASSLFSAGAGNEQFFGPGTRLTVL.

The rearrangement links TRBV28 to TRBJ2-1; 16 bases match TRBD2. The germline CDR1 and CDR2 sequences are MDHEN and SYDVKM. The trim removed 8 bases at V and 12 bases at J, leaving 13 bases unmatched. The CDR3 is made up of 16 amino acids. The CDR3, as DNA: TGTGCCAGCGCGAAGCCTAAGGGGACTAGCGGGAGGGGGCAGTTCTTC. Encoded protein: CASAKPKGTSGRGQFF.

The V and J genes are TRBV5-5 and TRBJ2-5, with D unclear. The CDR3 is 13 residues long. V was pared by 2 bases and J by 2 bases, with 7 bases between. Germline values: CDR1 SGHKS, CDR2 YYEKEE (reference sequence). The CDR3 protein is CASSLRVQETQYF. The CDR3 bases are TGTGCCAGCAGCTTAAGGGTTCAAGAGACCCAGTACTTC. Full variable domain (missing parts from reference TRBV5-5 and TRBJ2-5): DAGVTQSPTHLIKTRGQQVTLRCSPISGHKSVSWYQQVLGQGPQFIFQYYEKEERGRGNFPDRFSARQFPNYSSELNVNALLLGDSALYLCASSLRVQETQYFGPGTRLLVL.

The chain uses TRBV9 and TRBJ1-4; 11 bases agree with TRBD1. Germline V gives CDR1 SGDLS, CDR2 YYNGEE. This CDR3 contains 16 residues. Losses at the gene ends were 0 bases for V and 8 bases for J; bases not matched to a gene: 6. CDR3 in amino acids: CASSVAPGTGGEKLFF. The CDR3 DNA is TGTGCCAGCAGCGTAGCTCCCGGGACAGGGGGAGAAAAACTGTTTTTT.

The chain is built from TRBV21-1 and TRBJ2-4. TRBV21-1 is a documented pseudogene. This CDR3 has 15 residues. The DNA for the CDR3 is TGTGCCAGCAGCAAAGGTAACGGGCTTATAAACATTCAGTACTTC. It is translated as CASSKGNGLINIQYF.

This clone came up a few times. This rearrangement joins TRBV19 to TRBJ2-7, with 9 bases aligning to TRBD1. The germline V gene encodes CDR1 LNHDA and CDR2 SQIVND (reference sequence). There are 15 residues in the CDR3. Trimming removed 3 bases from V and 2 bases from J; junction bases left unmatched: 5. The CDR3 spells CASSIQDRGPYEQYF. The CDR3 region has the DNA TGTGCCAGTAGTATCCAGGACAGGGGTCCCTACGAGCAGTACTTC. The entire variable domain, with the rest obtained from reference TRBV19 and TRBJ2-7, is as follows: DGGITQSPKYLFRKEGQNVTLSCEQNLNHDAMYWYRQDPGQGLRLIYYSQIVNDFQKGDIAEGYSVSREKKESFPLTVTSAQKNPTAFYLCASSIQDRGPYEQYFGPGTRLTVT.

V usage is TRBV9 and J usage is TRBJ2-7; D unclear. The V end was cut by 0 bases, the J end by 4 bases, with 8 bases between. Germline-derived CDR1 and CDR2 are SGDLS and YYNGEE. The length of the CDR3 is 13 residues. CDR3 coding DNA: TGTGCCAGCAGCGTAGCTGAAGGATACGAGCAGTACTTC. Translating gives CASSVAEGYEQYF.

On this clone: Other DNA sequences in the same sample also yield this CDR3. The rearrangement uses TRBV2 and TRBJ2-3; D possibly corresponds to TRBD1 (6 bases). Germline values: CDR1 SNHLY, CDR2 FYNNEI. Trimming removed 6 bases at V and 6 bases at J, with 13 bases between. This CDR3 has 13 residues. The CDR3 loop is CASSEQGTDTQYF. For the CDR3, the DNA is TGTGCCAGCAGCGAACAGGGAACCGATACGCAGTATTTT.

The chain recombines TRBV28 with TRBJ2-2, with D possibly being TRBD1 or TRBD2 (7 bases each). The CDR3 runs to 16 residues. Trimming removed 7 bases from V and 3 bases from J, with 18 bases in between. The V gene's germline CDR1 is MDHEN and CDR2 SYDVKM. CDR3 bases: TGTGCCAGCATCGAAGCGGGGACAGCGGACACCGGGGAGCTGTTTTTT. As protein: CASIEAGTADTGELFF.

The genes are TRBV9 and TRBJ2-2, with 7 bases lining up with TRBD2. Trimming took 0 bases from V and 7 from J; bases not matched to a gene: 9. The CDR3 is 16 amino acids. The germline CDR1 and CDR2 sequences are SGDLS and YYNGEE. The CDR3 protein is CASSVVGGSKGGELFF. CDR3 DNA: TGTGCCAGCAGCGTAGTAGGCGGGAGTAAGGGCGGGGAGCTGTTTTTT.